A selection of T cell receptor beta chains follows, all from one sample in a study of T cell changes during pregnancy in multiple sclerosis. The method was immunoSEQ multiplex PCR; TCRdb's version includes in-frame clones alone and lacks a portion of them. Of around 63,000 clones listed, around nine tenths were seen once; the top ten hold 2.8%. This specimen consisted of peripheral blood, obtained in the third trimester of pregnancy. These receptors all stem from a female donor in good health, enrolled as a control in a pregnancy study. CDR3s include the opening cysteine and the closing phenylalanine or tryptophan. Clone size is given for some rows only: seen once, a few or many times, or a class if the clone is expanded.

TRBV7-8 - CASSWGGQNGYTF
TRBV18 - CASSPPGLAGAYNEQFF
TRBV28 - CASSDRDKAFF
TRBV18 - CASSQGVGENGEQYF
TRBV18 - CASSPKGATEAFF
TRBV7-8 - CASSLGGGGYNNEQFF
TRBV4-3 - CASSQEGPTGWGEKLFF
TRBV10-3 - CAIRQGDTDTQYF
TRBV10-3 - CAMGGVSGNTIYF
TRBV7-6 - CASSPIEGTVGANVLTF
TRBV11-3 - CASSSSGTGPTFQYF
TRBV19 - CASSRDRGTEAFF
TRBV7-9 - CASSPRQGDQPQHF
TRBV2 - CASSELAGTNREQFF
TRBV7-2 - CASSLGLAGYGEQFF
TRBV5-6 - CASSRERQGVSEQYF
TRBV19 - CSTKREKPDTQYF
TRBV5-1 few CASSWGQAWGKEKLFF
TRBV4-2 - CASSQVMWQGFTWQYF
TRBV10-3 - CAIRGLAGGKETQYF
TRBV6-4 - CASSIDRDGRGEQFF
TRBV6-4 - CASSVASGHTDTQYF
TRBV6-6 - CASSYQGINTEAFF
TRBV4-3 - CASGATSGRTDTQYF
TRBV7-2 - CASSTRQGFSYEQYF
TRBV28 - CASSLFHRGQGNTIYF
TRBV7-2 few CASSSEGLAGATGELFF
TRBV27 - CASRRGGEGNTIYF
TRBV7-2 once CASSLARVLGEKETQYF
TRBV6-5 once CASHRTGALGELFF
TRBV7-2 - CASSFRGGYTF
TRBV29-1 - CSVEKWNREGYTF
TRBV6-5 - CASSYRGVTYEQYF
TRBV29-1 - CSVLLPNTYSGRGSYEQYF
TRBV29-1 - CSVGGLEQYF
TRBV28 few CASSRGRASNQPQHF
TRBV7-2 - CASSIRGGYGYTF
TRBV5-1 - CASSLAFERGETQYF
TRBV4-3 - CASSQDRTEGLGEAFF
TRBV7-9 - CASSLRGFGLNTGELFF